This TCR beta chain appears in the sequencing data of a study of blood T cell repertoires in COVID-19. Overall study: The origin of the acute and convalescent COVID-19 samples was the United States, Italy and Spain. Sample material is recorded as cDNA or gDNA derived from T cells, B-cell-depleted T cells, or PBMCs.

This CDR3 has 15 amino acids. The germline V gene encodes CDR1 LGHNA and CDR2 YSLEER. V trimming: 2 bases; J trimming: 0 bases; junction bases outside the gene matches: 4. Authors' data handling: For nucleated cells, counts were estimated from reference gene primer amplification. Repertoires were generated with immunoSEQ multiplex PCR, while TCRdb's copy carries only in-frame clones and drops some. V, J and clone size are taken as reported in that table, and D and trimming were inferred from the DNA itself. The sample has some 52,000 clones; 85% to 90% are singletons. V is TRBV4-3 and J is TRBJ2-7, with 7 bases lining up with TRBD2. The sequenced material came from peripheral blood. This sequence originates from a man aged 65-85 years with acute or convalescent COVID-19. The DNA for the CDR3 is TGCGCCAGCAGCCAACTAGCGGACAACTCCTACGAGCAGTACTTC. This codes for CASSQLADNSYEQYF.